These T cell receptor beta chains were read from a single sample in a study of T cell responses to AZD1222 COVID-19 vaccine. The table came from immunoSEQ multiplex PCR; TCRdb's copy has only in-frame clones and leaves some out. The sample records more than 250,000 clones, 90% to 95% being singletons. Here the sequenced sample was peripheral blood, taken on day 0 of AZD1222 vaccination. These receptor sequences come from an adult in good health. CDR3s include the opening cysteine and the closing phenylalanine or tryptophan.

J gene,V gene,CDR3 protein
TRBJ2-2,TRBV7-9,CASSLRLAANTGELFF
TRBJ1-3,TRBV29-1,CSVDPGAGNTIYF
TRBJ1-2,TRBV15,CATSRERGINYGYTF
TRBJ1-6,TRBV4-2,CASSRTGSESPLHF
TRBJ1-3,TRBV3-1/TRBV3-2,CASSQGPSSPGNTIYF
TRBJ2-7,TRBV20-1,CSASSRDFSYEQYF
TRBJ1-5,TRBV5-1,CASSLGSGNQPQHF
TRBJ1-1,TRBV30,CAWSVGGNTEAFF
TRBJ2-7,TRBV5-4,CASSLGGGRAPYEQYF
TRBJ2-3,TRBV2,CASRGLAGSTDTQYF
TRBJ1-2,TRBV6-5,CASTSSGARGYTF
TRBJ2-2,TRBV24-1,CATSDKAGGPNTGELFF
TRBJ1-2,TRBV5-1,CASSLAGSNYGYTF
TRBJ1-6,TRBV6-6,CASSYSQVPNSPLHF
TRBJ2-7,TRBV28,CASSPSGAAGHEQYF
TRBJ1-2,TRBV20-1,CSASGTGRSYTF
TRBJ1-5,TRBV6-1,CASSDPLNQPQHF
TRBJ2-1,TRBV5-1,CASSLGQGPYNEQFF
TRBJ2-1,TRBV7-9,CASRAGGAEQFF
TRBJ1-5,TRBV9,CASSVDGNQPQHF
TRBJ2-3,TRBV6-5,CASTSPGEDTQYF
TRBJ2-3,TRBV3-1/TRBV3-2,CASSQERLAGVDTQYF
TRBJ2-2,TRBV5-1,CASSLVRGDGELFF
TRBJ1-1,TRBV11-2,CASSLSRTAEAFF
TRBJ2-7,TRBV28,CASSLGLSYEQYF
TRBJ1-2,TRBV12-3/TRBV12-4,CASSFWVDYTF
TRBJ2-5,TRBV18,CASSPPTGVETQYF
TRBJ2-2,TRBV6-4,CASSLAHSNTGELFF
TRBJ2-7,TRBV29-1,CSVGGHSYEQYF
TRBJ1-2,TRBV19,CASKDRHLANYGYTF
TRBJ2-3,TRBV4-3,CASSQGEREADTQYF
TRBJ1-6,TRBV28,CASSSPGVGNSPLHF
TRBJ1-2,TRBV28,CASSLGGVWNYGYTF
TRBJ2-7,TRBV5-1,CASSLYSGTWSGSYEQYF
TRBJ2-5,TRBV2,CASKDREETQYF
TRBJ1-1,TRBV28,CASRASLGTASEAFF
TRBJ2-3,TRBV7-9,CASSSLARATDTQYF
TRBJ1-4,TRBV9,CASSVGPRTGGTADSEKLFF
TRBJ1-2,TRBV7-9,CASSPLGIGGYTF
TRBJ2-3,TRBV7-2,CASSFERSGGWGDTQYF
TRBJ1-2,TRBV2,CASSTGVYGYTF
TRBJ2-7,TRBV11-2,CASSATQGVGEQYF
TRBJ1-6,TRBV7-2,CASRLLGSPLHF
TRBJ2-7,TRBV7-8,CASSLATGSSYEQYF
TRBJ2-1,TRBV6-5,CASRGLAGVNEQFF
TRBJ1-5,TRBV29-1,CSVEVNSNQPQHF
TRBJ2-1,TRBV5-1,CASTTGGTEQFF
TRBJ1-3,TRBV2,CASKNRDSGNTIYF
TRBJ2-5,TRBV27,CASSLSLASQETQYF
TRBJ2-1,TRBV3-1/TRBV3-2,CASSQLAGGPPTVVF
TRBJ1-2,TRBV7-9,CASTPDGGYGYTF
TRBJ1-5,TRBV7-2,CASSLGWDQPQHF
TRBJ2-2,TRBV10-3,CAAGGRENTGELFF
TRBJ2-6,TRBV4-3,CASSRTGANVLTF
TRBJ1-1,TRBV30,CAWSQDRVNTEAFF
TRBJ1-5,TRBV2,CASSEESGNQPQHF
TRBJ2-5,TRBV18,CASSSNMEETQYF